This T cell receptor (beta chain) comes out of a study of cytotoxic CD8 clonotypes in ibrutinib-treated CLL. Study conclusions and caveats: Among the clonotypes, public ones were uncommon and contracted or held stable on treatment. Progressing and sustained-remission patients had different sampling times.

Libraries of TCR beta were made from around 2.1 micrograms of genomic DNA that came from cryopreserved PBMCs. The CDR3 contains 14 residues. Germline assignment: CDR1 SEHNR and CDR2 FQNEAQ (reference sequence). V shed 4 bases and J 5 bases; nucleotides not matched to a gene: 6. Regarding this clone: The antigen is undetermined.

Generated by immunoSEQ multiplex PCR, the TCRdb table keeps only in-frame clones and is missing some. The sample has about 20,000 clones; about 75% are singletons. The specimen was PBMCs, collected before ibrutinib treatment. The chain is built from TRBV7-9 and TRBJ2-7; 9 bases are a match to TRBD1. The sequence derives from a human donor with chronic lymphocytic leukemia. The chain's CDR3 is CASSSTGGSDEQYF. The CDR3 DNA sequence: TGTGCCAGCAGCTCAACAGGGGGCAGCGACGAGCAGTACTTC. Full variable domain (rest looked up from reference TRBV7-9 and TRBJ2-7): DTGVSQNPRHKITKRGQNVTFRCDPISEHNRLYWYRQTLGQGPEFLTYFQNEAQLEKSRLLSDRFSAERPKGSFSTLEIQRTEQGDSAMYLCASSSTGGSDEQYFGPGTRLTVT.